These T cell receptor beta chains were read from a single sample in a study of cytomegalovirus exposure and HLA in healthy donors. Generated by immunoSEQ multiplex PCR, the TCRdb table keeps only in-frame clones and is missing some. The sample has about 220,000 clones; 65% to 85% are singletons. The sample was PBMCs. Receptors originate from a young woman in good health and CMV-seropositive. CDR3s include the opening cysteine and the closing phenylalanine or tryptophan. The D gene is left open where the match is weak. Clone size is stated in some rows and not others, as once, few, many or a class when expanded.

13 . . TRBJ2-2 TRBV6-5 TGTGCCAGCAGGCTAGTTTTGACCGGGGAGCTGTTTTTT CASRLVLTGELFF
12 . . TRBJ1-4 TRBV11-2 TGTGCCAGCAGCTCGGGCTCGGAAAAACTGTTTTTT CASSSGSEKLFF
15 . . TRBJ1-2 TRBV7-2 TGTGCCAGCAGCTTAGCGCTCGTCAGGGTAGATGGCTACACCTTC CASSLALVRVDGYTF
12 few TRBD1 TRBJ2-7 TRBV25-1 TGTGCCAGCCGGACAGGGGTCTACGAGCAGTACTTC CASRTGVYEQYF
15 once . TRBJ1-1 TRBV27 TGTGCCAGCAGCCCTCCGACAGTCTTGAACACTGAAGCTTTCTTT CASSPPTVLNTEAFF
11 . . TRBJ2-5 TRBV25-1 TGTGCCAGCGGACCCTCAGAGACCCAGTACTTC CASGPSETQYF
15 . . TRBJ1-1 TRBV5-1 TGCGCCAGCAGCTCCTCGGACAGACCGAACACTGAAGCTTTCTTT CASSSSDRPNTEAFF
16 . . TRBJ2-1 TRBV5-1 TGCGCCAGCAGCCAAGACGGAGGGGCATCCTACAATGAGCAGTTCTTC CASSQDGGASYNEQFF
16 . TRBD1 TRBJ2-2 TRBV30 TGTGCCTGGAGTGTACCTAGGACAGGGGGGTCCGGGGAGCTGTTTTTT CAWSVPRTGGSGELFF
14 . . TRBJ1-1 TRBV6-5 TGTGCCAGCAGTCCCGGGAGCATGAACACTGAAGCTTTCTTT CASSPGSMNTEAFF
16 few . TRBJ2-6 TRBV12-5 TGTGCTAGTGGTTTGGTAGGGGGTACTGGGGCCAACGTCCTGACTTTC CASGLVGGTGANVLTF
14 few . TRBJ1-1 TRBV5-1 TGCGCCAGCAGCTTGACAGGGACGAACACTGAAGCTTTCTTT CASSLTGTNTEAFF
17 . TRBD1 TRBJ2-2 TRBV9 TGTGCCAGCAGCGTAGCCAAGGCAGGGGGCAACACCGGGGAGCTGTTTTTT CASSVAKAGGNTGELFF
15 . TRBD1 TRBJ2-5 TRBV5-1 TGCGCCAGCAGTACCGGGACAGGGGGCCGTGAGACCCAGTACTTC CASSTGTGGRETQYF
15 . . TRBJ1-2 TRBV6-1 TGTGCCAGCAGTGAGGGTACTTTTGGGATCTATGGCTACACCTTC CASSEGTFGIYGYTF
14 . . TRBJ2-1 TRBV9 TGTGCCAGCAGCGTCAGTGGGAGCTTTGGTGAGCAGTTCTTC CASSVSGSFGEQFF
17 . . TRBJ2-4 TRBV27 TGTGCCAGCAGCTCGGGTAGGCGGGGTTTAGCCAAAAACATTCAGTACTTC CASSSGRRGLAKNIQYF
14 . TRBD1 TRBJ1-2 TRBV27 TGTGCCAGCAGTTTTTCAGGACAGGGGGCTGGCTACACCTTC CASSFSGQGAGYTF
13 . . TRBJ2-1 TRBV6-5 TGTGCCAGCAGTTACTCTCAGGGCCCCAGGCAGTTCTTC CASSYSQGPRQFF
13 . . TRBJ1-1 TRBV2 TGTGCCAGCGGAAGGCACCCGAACACTGAAGCTTTCTTT CASGRHPNTEAFF
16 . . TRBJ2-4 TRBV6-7 TGTGCCAGCAGTTACTCGAATCCTCGATCCGTGAACATTCAGTACTTC CASSYSNPRSVNIQYF
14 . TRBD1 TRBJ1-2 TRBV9 TGTGCCAGCAGCGCTGCGGGACAGGGGTATGGCTACACCTTC CASSAAGQGYGYTF
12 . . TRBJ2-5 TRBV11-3 TGTGCCAGCAGCTTGGCGGGGGAGACCCAGTACTTC CASSLAGETQYF
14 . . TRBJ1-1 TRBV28 TGTGCCAGCAGAAAGATGGGGGGGGGTACTGAAGCTTTCTTT CASRKMGGGTEAFF
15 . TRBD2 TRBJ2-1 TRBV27 TGTGCCAGCAGGTTAAGCGGGAAAACTAGAAATGAGCAGTTCTTC CASRLSGKTRNEQFF